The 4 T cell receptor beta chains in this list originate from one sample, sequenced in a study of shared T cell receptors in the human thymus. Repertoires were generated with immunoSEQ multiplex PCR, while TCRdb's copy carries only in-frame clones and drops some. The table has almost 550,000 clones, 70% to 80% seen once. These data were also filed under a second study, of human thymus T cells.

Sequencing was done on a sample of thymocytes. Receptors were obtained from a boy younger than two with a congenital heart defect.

CDR3 in DNA: TGTGCCAGCTTCAGGATTCGAGGGCCTCAGAACCCCTACGAGCAGTACTTC. It yields the protein CASFRIRGPQNPYEQYF. The chain is built from TRBV2 and TRBJ2-7, with a possible D match to TRBD2 (5 bases). CDR1 is SNHLY, CDR2 FYNNEI, per germline. CDR3 length: 17 amino acids. The V end was cut by 8 bases, the J end by 2 bases, with 25 bases between.

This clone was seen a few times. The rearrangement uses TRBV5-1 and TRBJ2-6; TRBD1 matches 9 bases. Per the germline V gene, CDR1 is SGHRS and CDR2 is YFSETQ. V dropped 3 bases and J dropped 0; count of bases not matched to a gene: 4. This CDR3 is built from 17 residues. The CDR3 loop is CASSSTGGSSGANVLTF. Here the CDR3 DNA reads TGCGCCAGCAGCTCGACAGGGGGGAGCTCTGGGGCCAACGTCCTGACTTTC.

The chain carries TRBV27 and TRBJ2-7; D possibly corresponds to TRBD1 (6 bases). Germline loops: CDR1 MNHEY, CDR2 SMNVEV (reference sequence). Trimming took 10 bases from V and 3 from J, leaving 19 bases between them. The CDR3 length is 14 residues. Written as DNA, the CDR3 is TGTGCCACCAAGCAGGGGACCCTTAACTACGAGCAGTACTTC. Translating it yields CATKQGTLNYEQYF.

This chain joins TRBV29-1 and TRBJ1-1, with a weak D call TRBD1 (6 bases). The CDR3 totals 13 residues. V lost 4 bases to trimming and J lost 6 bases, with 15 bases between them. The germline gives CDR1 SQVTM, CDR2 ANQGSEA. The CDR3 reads CSVGGGLGAEAFF. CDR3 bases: TGCAGCGTTGGGGGGGGCTTAGGGGCTGAAGCTTTCTTT.